Below are 19 T cell receptor beta chains sequenced from a single sample in a study of T cell clones after liver transplantation. Only in-frame clones appear in the TCRdb table, and some are missing; sequencing was by immunoSEQ multiplex PCR. Among about 45,000 clones listed, roughly 84% were seen once. The sample was CD4+ T cells from blood, taken 24 months after liver transplant. These receptors came from a human patient who received a liver transplant. The graft donor may have contributed some T cells.

CDR3 loop: CASSGGGLDTQYF. As DNA, the CDR3 is TGTGCCAGCAGCGGGGGGGGCTTGGATACGCAGTATTTT. The rearrangement joins TRBV2 to TRBJ2-3, with TRBD2 matching over 8 bases. After removal of 6 bases from V and 6 bases from J, the junction contained 5 bases not matched to a gene. The CDR3 runs 13 residues. CDR1 is SNHLY and CDR2 is FYNNEI in the germline V gene.

The chain combines TRBV2 with TRBJ2-5; the match to TRBD2 covers 12 bases. Germline V gene data show CDR1 as SNHLY and CDR2 as FYNNEI. This CDR3 is 16 amino acids long. The V and J ends lost 6 bases and 1 base, in that order; junction bases with no gene match: 6. CDR3 DNA sequence: TGTGCCAGCAGGGAGACTAGCGGGAGCCGCCAAGAGACCCAGTACTTC. This gives the protein CASRETSGSRQETQYF.

V gene TRBV28 combines with J gene TRBJ2-7; 8 bases align to TRBD2. This CDR3 has 15 amino acids. Per germline, CDR1 MDHEN and CDR2 SYDVKM. With V trimmed by 2 bases and J by 10 bases, 13 bases remained unmatched. The CDR3, as DNA: TGTGCCAGCAGTTTAAGTAGCGGGATCAATCGGATACAGTACTTC. It yields the protein CASSLSSGINRIQYF.

V usage is TRBV19 and J usage is TRBJ2-3, with 7 nucleotides matching TRBD1. Germline CDR1 reads LNHDA; CDR2 reads SQIVND (reference sequence). After removal of 5 bases from V and 4 bases from J, the junction contained 12 bases not matched to a gene. This CDR3 has 16 amino acids. Here the CDR3 DNA reads TGTGCCAGTAGTCACTACAGGGGCGCGCAGGCAGATACGCAGTATTTT. As protein: CASSHYRGAQADTQYF.

This chain connects TRBV19 to TRBJ2-5; 8 bases fit TRBD2. The CDR3 is 14 residues long. Unmatched junction bases numbered 2, after V lost 1 base and J lost 4 bases. Looked up from germline, CDR1 is LNHDA and CDR2 is SQIVND (reference sequence). The CDR3 DNA sequence: TGTGCCAGTAGTATAGGGACTAGCCCAGAGACCCAGTACTTC. Its protein is CASSIGTSPETQYF.

The genes are TRBV2 and TRBJ2-1; 9 bases map to TRBD1. The CDR3 spans 15 residues. V gave up 5 bases and J gave up 4 bases; unmatched junction bases: 6. From germline, CDR1 is SNHLY and CDR2 FYNNEI. CDR3 sequence: CASSSDRGFYNEQFF. The CDR3 DNA is TGTGCCAGCAGTTCCGACAGGGGGTTTTACAATGAGCAGTTCTTC.

V gene TRBV2 combines with J gene TRBJ2-7; tentative D call: TRBD1 (5 bases). Looked up from germline, CDR1 is SNHLY and CDR2 is FYNNEI. This CDR3 is 15 amino acids long. V was pared by 7 bases and J by 1 base, with 17 bases between. The CDR3 loop reads CASTFRRQGSYEQYF. The CDR3, as DNA: TGTGCCAGCACTTTCAGACGGCAGGGTTCCTACGAGCAGTACTTC. Complete variable domain (other parts from reference TRBV2 and TRBJ2-7): EPEVTQTPSHQVTQMGQEVILRCVPISNHLYFYWYRQILGQKVEFLVSFYNNEISEKSEIFDDQFSVERPDGSNFTLKIRSTKLEDSAMYFCASTFRRQGSYEQYFGPGTRLTVT.

A single count supports this clone. The CDR3 reads CASSSFIRRDRKSYEQYF. The CDR3 DNA sequence: TGTGCCAGCAGCTCTTTCATACGGCGGGACAGAAAGTCCTACGAGCAGTACTTC. J is TRBJ2-7 and V is TRBV11-3; the D gene is possibly TRBD1 (7 bases). Trimming removed 4 bases at V and 1 base at J, with 23 bases between. Germline CDR1 is SGHNT and CDR2 is YENEEA. The length of the CDR3 is 18 residues.

The J gene is TRBJ1-2, the V gene TRBV6-1; TRBD1 matches 8 bases. In germline, CDR1 is MNHNS, CDR2 SASEGT. V gave up 8 bases and J gave up 5 bases; unmatched junction bases: 10. The CDR3 loop spans 14 amino acids. The CDR3 spells CASGQGSGFYGYTF. In DNA form, the CDR3 reads TGTGCCAGCGGACAGGGTTCGGGCTTTTATGGCTACACCTTC.

This clone was seen a single time. The chain links TRBV9 to TRBJ1-4; 8 bases fit TRBD1. V was clipped by 5 bases and J by 6 bases; unmatched bases: 12. The CDR3 loop spans 16 amino acids. Per the germline V gene, CDR1 is SGDLS and CDR2 is YYNGEE. The CDR3 loop reads CASSTGTGLRDEKLFF. Here the CDR3 DNA reads TGTGCCAGCAGTACCGGGACAGGCTTGCGGGATGAAAAACTGTTTTTT.

This chain connects TRBV28 to TRBJ1-1; TRBD1 might be the D (5 bases). The CDR3 consists of 14 residues. The V gene lost 0 bases and the J gene lost 4 bases, with 9 bases spanning the gap. Germline values: CDR1 MDHEN, CDR2 SYDVKM. CDR3 region: CASSLWGGSTEAFF. The CDR3 bases are TGTGCCAGCAGTTTATGGGGGGGGTCCACTGAAGCTTTCTTT.

This chain uses TRBV28 with TRBJ2-3, with TRBD2 as a possible D gene (5 bases). This CDR3 has 13 residues. V was shortened by 5 bases and J by 3 bases, with 9 bases between the two germline ends. CDR1 MDHEN and CDR2 SYDVKM come from the germline V gene. This CDR3 reads CASSRGGTDTQYF. The DNA of the CDR3 is TGTGCCAGCAGTCGAGGCGGGACAGATACGCAGTATTTT.

Only one count was recorded for this clone. This rearrangement joins TRBV19 to TRBJ2-7; 10 bases are a match to TRBD2. CDR1 is LNHDA, CDR2 SQIVND, per germline (reference sequence). The length of the CDR3 is 16 residues. J lost 1 base, V lost 2 bases, and 5 bases had no gene match. DNA for the CDR3: TGTGCCAGTAGTATAATGGCTAGCGGGGGATCCTACGAGCAGTACTTC. It translates to CASSIMASGGSYEQYF. Combining the CDR3 with reference TRBV19 and TRBJ2-7 gives the whole variable domain DGGITQSPKYLFRKEGQNVTLSCEQNLNHDAMYWYRQDPGQGLRLIYYSQIVNDFQKGDIAEGYSVSREKKESFPLTVTSAQKNPTAFYLCASSIMASGGSYEQYFGPGTRLTVT.

The chain couples TRBV5-8 to TRBJ2-1; TRBD2 agrees at 12 bases. V shed 6 bases and J 7 bases; nucleotides not matched to a gene: 5. There are 14 residues in the CDR3. Per germline, CDR1 SGHTS and CDR2 YDEGEE. The CDR3 nucleotides are TGTGCCAGCACGGGACTAGCGGGCCTGAATGAGCAGTTCTTC. Translating it yields CASTGLAGLNEQFF. The full variable domain, with the rest looked up from reference TRBV5-8 and TRBJ2-1, is EAGVTQSPTHLIKTRGQQATLRCSPISGHTSVYWYQQALGLGLQFLLWYDEGEERNRGNFPPRFSGRQFPNYSSELNVNALELEDSALYLCASTGLAGLNEQFFGPGTRLTVL.

The chain has TRBV11-2 and TRBJ1-1; no clear D. Germline loops: CDR1 SGHAT, CDR2 FQNNGV. The V end was cut by 5 bases, the J end by 3 bases, with 10 bases between. The CDR3 has 13 amino acids. CDR3 sequence (DNA): TGTGCCAGCAGCCGGACCCAGGACACTGAAGCTTTCTTT. Translation: CASSRTQDTEAFF.

The table lists this clone with a count of one. The chain has TRBV6-6 and TRBJ2-6, with D possibly being TRBD1 (6 bases). V was trimmed by 5 bases and J by 2 bases, leaving 10 bases between them. CDR1 MNHNY and CDR2 SVGAGI come from the germline V gene (reference sequence). This CDR3 is built from 15 residues. The CDR3 loop reads CASSPKGAGANVLTF. The DNA of the CDR3 is TGTGCCAGCAGTCCCAAGGGGGCTGGGGCCAACGTCCTGACTTTC.

The rearrangement links TRBV6-6 to TRBJ2-3; no definite D call. CDR1 and CDR2 (germline): MNHNY, SVGAGI (reference sequence). The CDR3 has 11 amino acids. With 6 bases removed from V and 5 bases from J, the gap between germline ends came to 6 bases. CDR3 loop: CASSQVDTQYF. The CDR3 nucleotides read TGTGCCAGCAGCCAAGTAGATACGCAGTATTTT.

This clone appeared once. V gene TRBV27 combines with J gene TRBJ2-7; TRBD2 agrees at 9 bases. CDR3 length: 15 amino acids. J was trimmed by 6 bases and V by 3 bases; bases with no gene match: 9. The germline V gene has CDR1 MNHEY and CDR2 SMNVEV (reference sequence). The CDR3 loop reads CASSLMAGGPVEQYF. The DNA of the CDR3 is TGTGCCAGCAGTTTGATGGCGGGAGGGCCTGTCGAGCAGTACTTC.

This chain uses TRBV11-2 with TRBJ2-5; D remains unclear. The DNA end is more similar to TRBJ2-7, so the J call may be wrong. The CDR3 totals 16 residues. Germline-derived CDR1 and CDR2 are SGHAT and FQNNGV. CDR3 sequence: CASSFLVVQRPYEQYF. The CDR3 coding sequence is TGTGCCAGCAGCTTTCTAGTAGTACAGAGACCCTACGAGCAGTACTTC.